The source of this T cell receptor beta chain is a study of beta chain features in type 1 diabetes. Study findings and constraints: Insertion counts at VDJ junctions were lower in type 1 diabetes patients, who also showed more deletions there. Type 1 diabetes patients had moderately but significantly shorter TCRB CDR3s in all four CD4+ subsets.

Every bit of the isolated RNA underwent reverse transcription, so sequencing read expressed TCRB transcripts. Libraries were prepared by immunoSEQ multiplex PCR; TCRdb keeps only in-frame clonotypes and omits some of them. The profile shows more than 300,000 clones, over 8.5% of them singletons. This clone occurred many times. Its antigen is unknown. CDR1 ENHRY and CDR2 SYGVKD come from the germline V gene. The CDR3 has 14 amino acids. The V gene end was trimmed by 8 bases and the J gene end by 2 bases; junction bases not matched to a gene: 9. This rearrangement joins TRBV10-3 to TRBJ2-7, with 7 bases matching TRBD2. The clonotype was recovered from a man aged 30 to 39 with type 1 diabetes. The specimen was central memory CD4+ T cells from blood. The CDR3 sequence: CAIGLTGGTYEQYF. CDR3 nucleotides: TGTGCCATCGGGTTGACGGGAGGAACCTACGAGCAGTACTTC.